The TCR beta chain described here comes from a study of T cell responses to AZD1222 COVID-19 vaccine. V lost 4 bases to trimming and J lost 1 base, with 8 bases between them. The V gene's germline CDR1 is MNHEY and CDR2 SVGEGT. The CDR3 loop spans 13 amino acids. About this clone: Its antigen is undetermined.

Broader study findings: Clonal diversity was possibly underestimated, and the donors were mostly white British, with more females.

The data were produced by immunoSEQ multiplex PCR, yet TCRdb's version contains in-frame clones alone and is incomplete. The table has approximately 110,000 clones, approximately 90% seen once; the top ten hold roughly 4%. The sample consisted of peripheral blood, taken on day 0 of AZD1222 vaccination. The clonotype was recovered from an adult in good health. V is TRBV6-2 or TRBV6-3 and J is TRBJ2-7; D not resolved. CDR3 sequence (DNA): TGTGCCAGCAGTTTGGCCGGTTCCTACGAGCAGTACTTC. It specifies CASSLAGSYEQYF.